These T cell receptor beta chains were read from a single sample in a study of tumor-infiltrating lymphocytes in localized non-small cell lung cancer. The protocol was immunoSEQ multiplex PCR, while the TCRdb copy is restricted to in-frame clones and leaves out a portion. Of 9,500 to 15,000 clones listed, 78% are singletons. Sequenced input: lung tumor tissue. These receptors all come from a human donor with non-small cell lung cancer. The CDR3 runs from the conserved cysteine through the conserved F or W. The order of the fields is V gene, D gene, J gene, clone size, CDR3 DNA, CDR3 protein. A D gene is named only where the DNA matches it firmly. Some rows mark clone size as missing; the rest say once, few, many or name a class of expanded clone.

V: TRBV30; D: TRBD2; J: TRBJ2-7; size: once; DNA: TGTGCCTGGATGGGACCCAGACTAGCGGGAGGTACCTACGAGCAGTACTTC; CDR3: CAWMGPRLAGGTYEQYF
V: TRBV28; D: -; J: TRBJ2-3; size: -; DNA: TGTGCCAGCAGTCCCTCGGGACTTCTGGATAGCACAGATACGCAGTATTTT; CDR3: CASSPSGLLDSTDTQYF
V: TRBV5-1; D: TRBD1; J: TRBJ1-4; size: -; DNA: TGCGCCAGCAGCAACACCACCGGGACAGCAACTAATGAAAAACTGTTTTTT; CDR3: CASSNTTGTATNEKLFF
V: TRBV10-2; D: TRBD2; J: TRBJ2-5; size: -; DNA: TGCGCCAGCACCCTAGCGGGAGTAGAGACCCAGTACTTC; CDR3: CASTLAGVETQYF
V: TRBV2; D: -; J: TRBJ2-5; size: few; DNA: TGTGCCAGCAGGTGGGGTGGAAAAGGGACCCAGTACTTC; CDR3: CASRWGGKGTQYF
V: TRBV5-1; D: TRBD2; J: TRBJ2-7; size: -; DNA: TGCGCCAGCAGCTTGGTTTCTTGGGATTCCGGACTAGTATCTTACGAGCAGTACTTC; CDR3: CASSLVSWDSGLVSYEQYF
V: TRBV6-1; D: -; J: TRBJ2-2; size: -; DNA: TGTGCCAGCAGTGACCCCCTTTACAGGGTAAACACCGGGGAGCTGTTTTTT; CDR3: CASSDPLYRVNTGELFF
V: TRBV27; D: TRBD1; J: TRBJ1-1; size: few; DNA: TGTGCCAGCAGTAGACCGGGACAGGGGAGCGTAGCTTTCTTT; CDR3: CASSRPGQGSVAFF
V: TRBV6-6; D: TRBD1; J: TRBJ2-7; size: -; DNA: TGTGCCAGCAGTAGCGGACAGGGCACCTACGAGCAGTACTTC; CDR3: CASSSGQGTYEQYF
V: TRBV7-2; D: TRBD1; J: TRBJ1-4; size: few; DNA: TGTGCCAGCAGCGCAAACCAGGGGGCCGGTGAAAAACTGTTTTTT; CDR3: CASSANQGAGEKLFF
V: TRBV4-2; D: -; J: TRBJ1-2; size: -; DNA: TGTGCCAGCAGCCAAGTCTCAGGGGTTAGCTATGGCTACACCTTC; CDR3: CASSQVSGVSYGYTF
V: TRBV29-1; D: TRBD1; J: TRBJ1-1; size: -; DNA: TGCAGCGCGGACAGGGTTGGGAACACTGAAGCTTTCTTT; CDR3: CSADRVGNTEAFF
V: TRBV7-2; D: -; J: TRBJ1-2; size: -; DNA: TGTGCCAGCAGCCCTCGACAGGACTATGGCTACACCTTC; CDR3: CASSPRQDYGYTF
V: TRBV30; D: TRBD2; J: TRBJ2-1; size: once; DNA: TGTGCCTGGAGCCACGGACTAGCGGGAGGAAATGAGCAGTTCTTC; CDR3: CAWSHGLAGGNEQFF
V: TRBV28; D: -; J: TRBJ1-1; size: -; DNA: TGTGCCAGCAGCCCTCAGTTGAACACTGAAGCTTTCTTT; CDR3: CASSPQLNTEAFF
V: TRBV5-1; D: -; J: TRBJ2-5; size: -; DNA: TGCGCCAGCAGCACGGGGACCGCCGACCAAGAGACCCAGTACTTC; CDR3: CASSTGTADQETQYF
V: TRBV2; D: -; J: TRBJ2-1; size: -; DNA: TGTGCCAGCAGTGTCGACAGCCCTTTTAATGAGCAGTTCTTC; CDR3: CASSVDSPFNEQFF
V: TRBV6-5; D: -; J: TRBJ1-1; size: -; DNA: TGTGCCAGCAGTTACTCTGGGGTCGGGGACACTGAAGCTTTCTTT; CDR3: CASSYSGVGDTEAFF
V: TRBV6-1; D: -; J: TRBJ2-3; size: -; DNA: TGTGCCAGCAGTGAAGCTTCTAGGGCCACAGATACGCAGTATTTT; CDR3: CASSEASRATDTQYF
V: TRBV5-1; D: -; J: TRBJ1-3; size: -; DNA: TGCGCCAGCAGCTTGGATGGAGGGGGAAACACCATATATTTT; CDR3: CASSLDGGGNTIYF
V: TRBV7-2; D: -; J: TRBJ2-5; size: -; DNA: TGTGCCAGCAGCTTGTATCAGGGGGGACGGGAGACCCAGTACTTC; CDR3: CASSLYQGGRETQYF
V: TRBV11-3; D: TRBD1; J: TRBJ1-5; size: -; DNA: TGTGCCAGCAGCTTAGGAACAGGGGCCCATCAGCCCCAGCATTTT; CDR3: CASSLGTGAHQPQHF
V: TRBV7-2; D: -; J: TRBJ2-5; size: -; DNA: TGTGCCAGCAGCTTATTTGGCGAGACCCAGTACTTC; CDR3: CASSLFGETQYF
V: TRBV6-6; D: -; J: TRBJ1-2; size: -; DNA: TGTGCCAGCTTGGGGCGGGCTGGCTACACCTTC; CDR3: CASLGRAGYTF
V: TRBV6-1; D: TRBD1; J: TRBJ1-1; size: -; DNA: TGTGCCAGCAGGGAGACAGGGGGAAATGAAGCTTTCTTT; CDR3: CASRETGGNEAFF
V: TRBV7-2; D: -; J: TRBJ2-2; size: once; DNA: TGTGCCAGCAGCTTGGACCGTTGGCCCGGGGAGCTGTTTTTT; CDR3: CASSLDRWPGELFF
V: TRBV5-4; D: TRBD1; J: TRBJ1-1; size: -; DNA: TGTGCCAGCAGCCCAACGGACAGGGCGGCTGAAGCTTTCTTT; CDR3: CASSPTDRAAEAFF
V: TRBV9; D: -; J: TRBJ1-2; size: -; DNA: TGTGCCAGCAGCGTAGACCCCGAAGGGTATGGCTACACCTTC; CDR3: CASSVDPEGYGYTF